This TCR beta chain was identified in a study of cytomegalovirus exposure and HLA in healthy donors (TCRdb year 2017). Concerning the study at large: An earlier analysis of 587 of the donors reported 250 to 300 Gb of sequence data and roughly 120 million unique TCR beta sequences obtained from 150 million to 200 million T cells. The number of typed donors differed by locus: roughly 629-640 for A, B, C, DRB1 and DQB1; 522 for DQA1; some 610 for DPA1; and roughly 450 for DPB1. Both class I and class II loci were covered by HLA typing, at four-digit resolution. Roughly 300 gigabases of sequencing data and 70 million to 100 million unique TCR sequences were included in an early release covering roughly 600 HLA-typed donors. Among about 410 genotyped donors of the cohort, an average of approximately 220,000 unique TCR beta nucleotide sequences was sequenced per donor, of which approximately 18% were non-productive. To predict cytomegalovirus infection status, the study combined high-throughput TCR immunosequencing, statistical association of individual TCRs with disease status, and machine learning. An earlier analysis of 587 of the donors used high-throughput TCR beta sequencing to judge whether each TCR beta V gene segment behaved as functional or pseudogenic. Using immunosequencing, the study profiled T cell repertoires from fewer than 700 subjects and related those repertoires to cytomegalovirus serostatus. Alongside the repertoire data, information on donor age, sex, ethnicity and CMV serostatus was compiled. The study aimed to test whether signatures of past pathogen exposure could be identified by cataloging public T cell receptors. In a later genetic analysis, genome-wide SNP genotypes for about 65% of the roughly 670 donors were used, and that subset was treated as a discovery cohort. A few DR-DQ haplotypes were handled as single units for association and clustering because linkage in the cohort was strong. Rather than drawing on any new phenotypic data, the later analysis identified candidate immune exposures from TCR beta sequences and the way those sequences occurred across donors. The genetic ancestry cluster associated with self-reported Caucasian donors included about four fifths of the roughly 400 genotyped donors. All discovery cohort repertoires had been generated using a single sequencing platform. Besides the first cohort of around 700 subjects, a separate validation cohort made up of 120 or so different subjects was used. A later analysis re-examined previously published TCR beta repertoires from more than 600 donors and added high-resolution HLA genotyping to investigate patterns of TCR occurrence.

Turning to this clone: Its antigen specificity is not known. No much larger clone exists at a distance of one base, and base qualities are not known.

Library preparation used the immunoSEQ multiplex PCR assay. For the multiplex PCR, a mixture combining 60 forward primers for TCR Vbeta segments and 13 reverse primers for TCR Jbeta segments was used. The CDR3 region of rearranged TCR beta genes was amplified from genomic DNA with a multiplex PCR assay. On the Illumina HiSeq System, the amplified TCR beta libraries were sequenced as 87-base-pair reads. The original pipeline was this. In a later analysis, tens of millions of unique TCR beta chains were counted across the 666 repertoires, and around 10 million of these chains were shared by at least two donors. A nearest-neighbor algorithm error-corrected the raw reads and collapsed the reads into unique sequences, merging closely related sequences to remove PCR and sequencing errors. To assign V, D and J gene segments, CDR3 sequences were aligned to IMGT reference sequences. For a sequence to be retained, a match of at least six nucleotides to both a V gene segment and a J gene segment was required. Rearrangements were classified as productive when the CDR3 lacked stop codons and remained in frame with V and J, and all other rearrangements were classified as non-productive. Following IMGT convention, CDR3 was defined as the stretch from the second conserved V-encoded cysteine to the conserved J-encoded phenylalanine. In an earlier analysis of roughly 610 of the donors, sequences lacking an unambiguous match to a single V gene segment were excluded. An earlier analysis of fewer than 750 of the donors classified V segments as functional when productive rearrangements were above 56.7% and as segregating when the standard deviation between donors was above 5%. A statistical classification framework was built for diagnosing cytomegalovirus status from the catalog of TCR beta chain sequences. In a later analysis, V and J genes were assigned by comparing TCR nucleotide sequences against IMGT/GENE-DB human TR gene sequences. In a later analysis, CDR3 sequences and most-parsimonious VDJ recombination scenarios were assigned using the TCRdist pipeline. In a later analysis, each TCR beta chain was defined by its CDR3 amino acid sequence together with its V-gene family, and reads without a unique V-gene family were excluded. A later analysis removed 592 highly shared, low-generation-probability nucleotide sequences to deal with suspected cross-contamination and a sequencing artifact. For each public chain, a later analysis derived a clonal expansion index from normalized ranks of inferred template counts within each repertoire. A later analysis computed generation probabilities with a VDJ recombination model fitted to out-of-frame rearrangements, and checked the results against IGoR. In a later analysis, hypergeometric tests were used to score TCR-TCR, TCR-HLA and TCR-CMV co-occurrence, with a repertoire-size bias correction applied to TCR pairs. A later analysis estimated false discovery rates by permuting HLA or CMV assignments 20 times. In a later analysis, co-occurring TCRs were grouped using DBSCAN, with TCRdist sequence similarity added in when clustering inside HLA-allele-positive subsets. Co-occurrence clustering excluded repertoires with fewer than 30,000 or more than 120,000 public chains, plus five with anomalous nucleotide sharing. TCRdb carries this immuneACCESS record with in-frame sequences only. Its versions omit some clonotypes, under half of them owing to an unresolved V gene in the studies checked, with the rest unexplained. That table furnishes V, J and clone size, whereas the DNA furnished D and trimming. Counted in this sample were approximately 150,000 clones; 66% of them appeared once. The ten biggest clones cover around 6% of the sample.

The full study reports these points: A cluster of highly shared sequence variants was judged likely to be a technical artifact of the sequencing pipeline. Sequencing depth was assumed to be roughly uniform across donors in the presence/absence analyses, though that assumption may not hold. A later analysis reported that several top co-occurrence clusters appeared linked to parvovirus B19, influenza, CMV and Epstein-Barr virus. A later analysis found that HLA-associated TCR beta chains were more clonally expanded and had lower generation probabilities than equally common non-associated chains. Correlated functional status among segregating V segments might be attributable to linkage disequilibrium, but an unknown experimental factor could not be ruled out. The 87-base-pair reads could not distinguish some IMGT-functional V segments, including TRBV6-2 and TRBV6-3, so those segments were excluded. In a later genetic analysis, a missense DCLRE1C variant was associated with V-gene and J-gene trimming of TCR beta chains, and the association was replicated in an independent cohort. In a later genetic analysis, fewer N-insertions in productive TCRs were reported among donors in an Asian-associated ancestry cluster than the approximately 710-donor mean. Cytomegalovirus status was reported to be diagnosed by the classifier with high specificity and sensitivity in both the original and validation cohorts. A total of 150 to 200 TCR beta chains were listed by the study as associated with cytomegalovirus. A later analysis associated about 16,000 TCR beta sequences with specific HLA alleles at a false discovery rate of 0.05. Seventeen rarely observed V segments, including chromosome 9 orphons, were excluded from the earlier analysis of 550 to 700 of the donors because counts were too low. Because HLA typing was unavailable for some donors at each locus, only the typed subset was used in association tests. Strong co-occurrence of HLA alleles, especially DR and DQ, made assigning TCR associations to individual alleles difficult. In vitro tests confirmed that a few of the cytomegalovirus-associated TCR beta chains recognize cytomegalovirus antigens. Most TCR sequences were observed very rarely across donors, whereas some public TCRs were present in many individuals. In a later analysis, most CMV-associated TCR beta chains were found to appear HLA-restricted, with HLA associations seemingly driven largely by CMV exposure. The only immune exposure information available for the cohort was CMV serostatus. A further reported finding was that TCR beta sequences accurately predicted the HLA-A and HLA-B alleles for most subjects in the first cohort. Only TCR beta chains were sequenced in this cohort, and the absence of alpha or paired-chain data limited detectable features. The authors suggested that the approach could potentially be generalized to other disease states and immunological phenotypes. In a later analysis, the rate of TCR association differed among HLA loci, with DRB1 alleles having the most associated TCRs and HLA-C alleles having the fewest. In an earlier analysis of fewer than 750 of the donors, most TCR beta V segments were observed in productive rearrangements about 90% or about 30% of the time, broadly matching IMGT annotations.

For CDR1 and CDR2, the germline V gene lists SNHLY and FYNNEI. Trimming at the junction amounts to 5 bases on V and 3 bases on J, and the germline ends lie 4 bases apart. CDR3 length: 12 amino acids, cysteine to phenylalanine. Kept here is only the CDR3 DNA, which spans 36 bases and is read in frame from base 1. In total, just over 650 healthy bone marrow donors made up the cohort. All cohort members were sampled while nominally healthy, although unrecorded immune exposures were likely present. The donor tested CMV seronegative and was one of the 352 seronegative cohort members. Every donor gave a peripheral blood sample, and the peripheral blood mononuclear cells from that sample were used for TCR beta sequencing. The Qiagen DNeasy Blood Extraction Kit was used to extract genomic DNA from the blood cell samples.

The TCR was taken from a woman aged 60-70 years in good health and CMV-seronegative. The sequenced sample was PBMCs. The sequence joins TRBV2 to TRBJ2-2, with no D gene named confidently. The DNA sequence reads TGTGCCAGCAGTCTCCACACCGGGGAGCTGTTTTTT. The resulting protein is CASSLHTGELFF.